Listed here are 19 T cell receptor beta chains from one sample, sequenced in a study of cytomegalovirus exposure and HLA in healthy donors. The PCR made use of 60 Vbeta and 13 Jbeta primers. Assay used: immunoSEQ multiplex PCR; TCRdb lists only in-frame clones, some missing. The sample has under 150,000 clones, roughly 70% seen once. The sequenced material came from PBMCs. The receptor set was obtained from a young man in good health and CMV-seropositive.

This clone was found a few times. The chain carries TRBV4-1 and TRBJ1-4; maybe TRBD1 (6 bases). The CDR3 extends over 12 amino acids. V lost 7 bases, J lost 7 bases, and 10 bases lay in between. The germline CDR1 and CDR2 sequences are MGHRA and YSYEKL. CDR3 amino acids: CASNRAGEKLFF. As DNA, the CDR3 is TGCGCCAGCAACAGGGCCGGTGAAAAACTGTTTTTT.

In nucleotides, the CDR3 is TGTGCCAGTAGGCGGACAAGGGGCGGCCAGCCCCAGCATTTT. The encoded protein is CASRRTRGGQPQHF. The gene calls are TRBV19 and TRBJ1-5; tentatively, D is TRBD1 (5 bases). The germline CDR1 and CDR2 sequences are LNHDA and SQIVND (reference sequence). The CDR3 length is 14 residues. V lost 6 bases and J 7 bases, leaving 16 bases between the germline ends.

The rearrangement links TRBV13 to TRBJ2-3; tentative D call: TRBD1 (5 bases). CDR3 length: 15 amino acids. Germline loops: CDR1 PRHDT, CDR2 FYEKMQ (reference sequence). V shed 2 bases and J shed 0 bases, with 9 bases lying between them. Written as DNA, the CDR3 is TGTGCCAGCAGCTTATATCAGGGTAGCACAGATACGCAGTATTTT. It specifies CASSLYQGSTDTQYF.

The chain's CDR3 is CARSLTIQETQYF. CDR3 DNA sequence: TGTGCCCGATCCTTGACAATCCAAGAGACCCAGTACTTC. The genes are TRBV11-3 and TRBJ2-5; D is ambiguous. Germline V gene lookup returns CDR1 SGHNT and CDR2 YENEEA. The CDR3 totals 13 residues. V lost 11 bases to trimming and J lost 1 base, with 14 bases between them.

This rearrangement joins TRBV18 to TRBJ1-1; D may be TRBD1 (6 bases). Per germline, CDR1 KGHSH and CDR2 LQKENI. The ends were cut back, 3 bases at V and 4 bases at J, with 21 bases in the middle. The CDR3 contains 17 residues. The DNA of the CDR3 is TGTGCCAGCTCACCCAACATTAACAGGGCCCTGGGCACTGAAGCTTTCTTT. Translating it yields CASSPNINRALGTEAFF. The variable domain in full, with the rest retrieved from reference TRBV18 and TRBJ1-1, is NAGVMQNPRHLVRRRGQEARLRCSPMKGHSHVYWYRQLPEEGLKFMVYLQKENIIDESGMPKERFSAEFPKEGPSILRIQQVVRGDSAAYFCASSPNINRALGTEAFFGQGTRLTVV.

The rearrangement uses TRBV7-3 and TRBJ1-2; D remains ambiguous. V lost 2 bases, J lost 7 bases, and 17 bases lay in between. Per the germline V gene, CDR1 is SGHTA and CDR2 is FQGTGA. The CDR3 contains 15 residues. CDR3 amino acids: CASSLQGGEFSGYTF. Written as DNA, the CDR3 is TGTGCCAGCAGCTTACAAGGAGGAGAGTTTAGTGGCTACACCTTC. Drawing the rest from reference TRBV7-3 and TRBJ1-2, the complete variable domain is GAGVSQTPSNKVTEKGKYVELRCDPISGHTALYWYRQSLGQGPEFLIYFQGTGAADDSGLPNDRFFAVRPEGSVSTLKIQRTERGDSAVYLCASSLQGGEFSGYTFGSGTRLTVV.

Only a few counts were recorded for this clone. Other nucleotide sequences from this sample produce the same CDR3. The V call is TRBV6-6, the J call TRBJ1-5; D not certain. Germline CDR1 MNHNY, CDR2 SVGAGI (reference sequence). Trimming cost V 4 bases and J 7 bases, with 11 bases left between them. The CDR3 length is 13 residues. The CDR3 sequence: CASSSGVEQPQHF. The CDR3 bases are TGTGCCAGCAGTTCCGGGGTCGAACAGCCCCAGCATTTT.

The sample holds a few counts of this clone. This chain links TRBV11-2 with TRBJ1-3; tentatively, D is TRBD1 (6 bases). V lost 2 bases and J lost 4, with 12 bases in between. The CDR3 length is 15 residues. Germline-derived CDR1 and CDR2 are SGHAT and FQNNGV. Here the CDR3 DNA reads TGTGCCAGCAGCTTATCAGGGGCTAAGGGAAACACCATATATTTT. The encoded protein is CASSLSGAKGNTIYF. The entire variable domain, with the rest obtained from reference TRBV11-2 and TRBJ1-3, is as follows: EAGVAQSPRYKIIEKRQSVAFWCNPISGHATLYWYQQILGQGPKLLIQFQNNGVVDDSQLPKDRFSAERLKGVDSTLKIQPAKLEDSAVYLCASSLSGAKGNTIYFGEGSWLTVV.

The V and J genes are TRBV7-8 and TRBJ1-5; D gene ambiguous. The CDR3 length is 13 residues. Germline V gives CDR1 SGHVS, CDR2 FQNEAQ. The ends were cut back, 1 base at V and 7 bases at J, with 8 bases in the middle. CDR3: CASSLVEGQPQHF. The CDR3 DNA follows: TGTGCCAGCAGCTTAGTGGAGGGCCAGCCCCAGCATTTT.

The gene calls are TRBV30 and TRBJ2-5; 10 bases map to TRBD2. This CDR3 is built from 15 residues. V dropped 2 bases and J dropped 4; count of bases not matched to a gene: 7. Germline V CDR1 and CDR2: GTSNPN, SVGIG (reference sequence). CDR3 sequence (DNA): TGTGCCTGGAGTTTGGGGAGCGGGGGGGGAGAGACCCAGTACTTC. It translates to CAWSLGSGGGETQYF.

This clone occurred a few times. At one end the junction does not follow the germline gene, possibly because of a read error. The chain links TRBV27 to TRBJ1-1, with a weak D call TRBD1 (6 bases). The CDR3 extends over 15 amino acids. CDR1 and CDR2 from the germline V gene are MNHEY and SMNVEV (reference sequence). The CDR3 nucleotides read TGTGCCAGCAGTCCTCACCGAACAGGGAACATTGAAGCTTTCTTT. Protein product: CASSPHRTGNIEAFF.

The J gene is TRBJ1-3, the V gene TRBV5-4; 9 nucleotides align to TRBD1. The CDR3 is made up of 15 amino acids. Germline lookup yields CDR1 SGHNT and CDR2 YYREEE (reference sequence). The junction had 4 bases not matched to a gene; V was cut back by 4 bases and J by 2 bases. The CDR3 DNA reads as TGTGCCAGCAGCACCCGGGACAGGGCTGGAAACACCATATATTTT. Translation gives CASSTRDRAGNTIYF.

The chain combines TRBV4-1 with TRBJ2-3; TRBD1 agrees at 8 bases. The CDR3 runs to 17 residues. Per germline, CDR1 MGHRA and CDR2 YSYEKL. V lost 0 bases, J lost 5 bases, and 10 bases stayed unmatched. The CDR3 DNA follows: TGCGCCAGCAGCCAAGATTACCAGCAGGGGGCGGGAGATACGCAGTATTTT. Amino acid sequence: CASSQDYQQGAGDTQYF.

The CDR3 reads CASSLFAGRNSGLYEQYF. CDR3 DNA sequence: TGTGCCAGCAGTTTATTTGCGGGGAGAAATAGTGGGCTCTACGAGCAGTACTTC. The chain carries TRBV27 and TRBJ2-7, with TRBD2 as a possible D gene (6 bases). V lost 1 base and J lost 3, with 22 bases in between. The germline gives CDR1 MNHEY, CDR2 SMNVEV (reference sequence). The CDR3 contains 18 residues.

There are a few counts of this clone. The J gene is TRBJ2-7, the V gene TRBV28; D is uncertain. CDR1 MDHEN and CDR2 SYDVKM come from the germline V gene. This CDR3 comprises 14 residues. V was cut by 6 bases and J by 2 bases, with 14 bases left in between. CDR3 coding DNA: TGTGCCAGCAGGCTACAGAGCCAGACCTACGAGCAGTACTTC. This encodes CASRLQSQTYEQYF.

The V and J genes are TRBV30 and TRBJ1-2; 9 bases map to TRBD1. Germline V gene sequence: CDR1 GTSNPN, CDR2 SVGIG (reference sequence). V dropped 3 bases and J dropped 0; count of bases not matched to a gene: 8. The CDR3 sequence is 16 residues long. The CDR3 DNA is TGTGCCTGGAGGGACTCGGACAGGGGATCTAACTATGGCTACACCTTC. It encodes CAWRDSDRGSNYGYTF.

The chain is built from TRBV15 and TRBJ1-3; D is unclear. This CDR3 is 14 amino acids long. The germline gives CDR1 LNHNV, CDR2 YYDKDF (reference sequence). V lost 0 bases to trimming and J lost 4 bases, with 7 bases between them. The DNA for the CDR3 is TGTGCCACCAGCAGAGATACACAAGGAAACACCATATATTTT. Protein product: CATSRDTQGNTIYF.

CDR3 amino acids: CASSVGLVGEKLFF. The CDR3 DNA reads TGTGCCAGCAGTGTAGGTCTAGTTGGGGAAAAACTGTTTTTT. The V and J genes are TRBV2 and TRBJ1-4; D is ambiguous. V shed 4 bases and J shed 8 bases, with 14 bases lying between them. From germline, CDR1 is SNHLY and CDR2 FYNNEI. CDR3 size: 14 residues. The entire variable domain, with the rest obtained from reference TRBV2 and TRBJ1-4, is as follows: EPEVTQTPSHQVTQMGQEVILRCVPISNHLYFYWYRQILGQKVEFLVSFYNNEISEKSEIFDDQFSVERPDGSNFTLKIRSTKLEDSAMYFCASSVGLVGEKLFFGSGTQLSVL.

The rearrangement joins TRBV19 to TRBJ1-1; no firm D call. Trimming removed 9 bases from V and 2 bases from J, with 19 bases in between. Germline loops: CDR1 LNHDA, CDR2 SQIVND (reference sequence). The CDR3 contains 15 residues. CDR3 amino acids: CASSLVGRGNTEAFF. CDR3 sequence (DNA): TGTGCCAGCTCCCTAGTTGGACGGGGAAACACTGAAGCTTTCTTT.